These 32 T cell receptor beta chains came from one sample sequenced in a study of T cell repertoires in cytomegalovirus infection. These TCRs are of unknown antigen specificity. TCRdb reprocessed the reads with MiXCR, giving one entry per CDR3 protein. The sample lists 680,000 or so distinct CDR3 sequences, roughly 33% occurring once. Here the sequenced sample was cultured PBMCs, taken from culture after CMV antigen stimulation. The receptors originated from a human donor in good health (CMV status not recorded). Some clones in this sample may be carry-over from other donors' samples.

This clonotype was seen more than once but under ten times. This sequence joins TRBV20-1 and TRBJ2-3; D possibly corresponds to TRBD2 (6 bases). Trimming cost V 4 bases and J 2 bases, with 13 bases left between them. This CDR3 is 14 amino acids long. Per the germline V gene, CDR1 is DFQATT and CDR2 is SNEGSKA (reference sequence). CDR3 region: CSANRDSPTDTQYF. The CDR3 DNA is TGCAGTGCTAACCGGGACTCTCCCACAGATACGCAGTATTTT.

This clonotype was found many times. The chain couples TRBV7-8 to TRBJ2-3; weak D call: TRBD2 (6 bases). This CDR3 has 14 residues. Germline lookup yields CDR1 SGHVS and CDR2 FQNEAQ. Trimming took 6 bases from V and 1 from J, leaving 11 bases between them. This CDR3 is CASSPDYRTDTQYF. Written as DNA, the CDR3 is TGTGCCAGCAGTCCGGACTATCGCACAGATACGCAGTATTTT.

This clonotype was seen more than once but under ten times. The gene calls are TRBV7-2 and TRBJ2-1, with a tentative D call TRBD1 (5 bases). This CDR3 has 15 amino acids. The V gene's germline CDR1 is SGHTA and CDR2 FQGNSA. The germline V and J ends were trimmed by 3 bases and 3 bases, with 12 bases remaining between them. The CDR3 sequence is CASSFLQGFYNEQFF. DNA of the CDR3: TGTGCCAGCAGCTTTCTGCAGGGCTTCTACAATGAGCAGTTCTTC.

This chain connects TRBV10-3 to TRBJ2-3; no definite D call. Looked up from germline, CDR1 is ENHRY and CDR2 is SYGVKD. This CDR3 has 14 amino acids. Deletions cut 2 bases from V and 4 bases from J, with 10 bases between. CDR3 residues: CAISEGRRADTQYF. Here the CDR3 DNA reads TGTGCCATCAGTGAGGGCCGAAGGGCAGATACGCAGTATTTT.

This clonotype showed up just a few times. The chain has TRBV7-8 and TRBJ2-5; D unclear. Trimming removed 1 base at V and 0 bases at J, with 9 bases between. Per germline, CDR1 SGHVS and CDR2 FQNEAQ. This CDR3 region has 15 residues. The chain's CDR3 is CASSLVSGNQETQYF. CDR3 DNA sequence: TGTGCCAGCAGCTTAGTGTCAGGAAACCAAGAGACCCAGTACTTC.

The gene calls are TRBV7-2 and TRBJ2-1, with D tentatively TRBD1 (6 bases). The CDR3 totals 15 residues. Trimming shortened V by 2 bases and J by 9 bases, and 17 bases separated the two germline ends. In germline, CDR1 is SGHTA, CDR2 FQGNSA. The CDR3 region is CASSLYLGALGEQFF. The CDR3 DNA reads TGTGCCAGCAGCTTATATTTGGGGGCCCTTGGTGAGCAGTTCTTC.

The sample holds a few counts of this clonotype. The chain recombines TRBV7-9 with TRBJ1-2; maybe TRBD1 (6 bases). CDR3 size: 15 residues. The V end was cut by 1 base, the J end by 3 bases, with 12 bases between. CDR1 is SEHNR and CDR2 is FQNEAQ in the germline V gene (reference sequence). CDR3 DNA sequence: TGTGCCAGCAGCTTAGAAGCAGGGGTGCACTATGGCTACACCTTC. It codes for CASSLEAGVHYGYTF.

In this sample, this clonotype turned up many times. This chain links TRBV7-9 with TRBJ1-6; D is undetermined. CDR3 size: 16 residues. Trimming removed 5 bases from V and 0 bases from J, with 11 bases in between. Germline lookup yields CDR1 SEHNR and CDR2 FQNEAQ (reference sequence). The CDR3 bases are TGTGCCAGCAGCGCCCTAGCCGGCTCCTATAATTCACCCCTCCACTTT. It translates to CASSALAGSYNSPLHF.

This clonotype occurred a few times. This rearrangement joins TRBV10-3 to TRBJ2-7; D not certain. The V gene lost 3 bases and the J gene lost 4 bases, with 13 bases spanning the gap. Germline V gene sequence: CDR1 ENHRY, CDR2 SYGVKD. This CDR3 has 14 amino acids. CDR3 DNA: TGTGCCATCAGTGACTCTGGGCTCGGGTACGAGCAGTACTTC. Its protein is CAISDSGLGYEQYF.

This clonotype occurred a few times. The chain has TRBV6-6 and TRBJ2-1; no firm D call. V was shortened by 4 bases and J by 1 base, with 8 bases between the two germline ends. This CDR3 is 14 amino acids long. Germline CDR1 MNHNY, CDR2 SVGAGI (reference sequence). CDR3 DNA sequence: TGTGCCAGCAGTTCAACCCGGTCCTACAATGAGCAGTTCTTC. It is translated as CASSSTRSYNEQFF.

In this sample, this clonotype turned up a few times. The rearrangement links TRBV5-4 to TRBJ2-1, with 7 positions matching TRBD2. J was trimmed by 7 bases and V by 1 base; bases with no gene match: 8. Germline V gene data show CDR1 as SGHNT and CDR2 as YYREEE (reference sequence). This CDR3 region has 15 residues. The CDR3 DNA sequence: TGTGCCAGCAGCTTGAGCGGGATCGGGTGGAATGAGCAGTTCTTC. As protein: CASSLSGIGWNEQFF. Full variable domain (remainder filled in from reference TRBV5-4 and TRBJ2-1): ETGVTQSPTHLIKTRGQQVTLRCSSQSGHNTVSWYQQALGQGPQFIFQYYREEENGRGNFPPRFSGLQFPNYSSELNVNALELDDSALYLCASSLSGIGWNEQFFGPGTRLTVL.

This rearrangement joins TRBV7-9 to TRBJ1-5; D not certain. Germline CDR1 SEHNR, CDR2 FQNEAQ (reference sequence). The CDR3 covers 17 residues. Trimming cost V 1 base and J 0 bases, with 13 bases left between them. The CDR3 reads CASSLGTGTISNQPQHF. CDR3 bases: TGTGCCAGCAGCTTAGGAACGGGAACCATTAGCAATCAGCCCCAGCATTTT.

This sequence joins TRBV6-6 and TRBJ1-4; D not certain. The CDR3 has 13 amino acids. CDR1 MNHNY and CDR2 SVGAGI come from the germline V gene (reference sequence). Trimming stripped 4 bases from V and 4 bases from J, with 7 bases between. For the CDR3, the DNA is TGTGCCAGCAGTTTCCCCTTTAATGAAAAACTGTTTTTT. Its translation is CASSFPFNEKLFF.

The table lists this clonotype with many counts. This chain uses TRBV7-2 with TRBJ2-3; 11 nucleotides agree with TRBD2. The junction had 18 bases not matched to a gene; V was cut back by 5 bases and J by 2 bases. The CDR3 covers 20 residues. CDR1 and CDR2 (germline): SGHTA, FQGNSA. CDR3 region: CASSPGTTSGGLLSTDTQYF. The CDR3 region has the DNA TGTGCCAGCAGCCCCGGTACAACTAGCGGGGGCCTCCTCTCCACAGATACGCAGTATTTT.

The CDR3 here is CASSQGVGQGGYGYTF. The CDR3 coding sequence is TGTGCCAGCAGCCAAGGAGTTGGGCAAGGGGGGTATGGCTACACCTTC. V gene TRBV4-2 combines with J gene TRBJ1-2; D is perhaps TRBD1 (6 bases). The germline V gene has CDR1 LGHNA and CDR2 YNFKEQ. V lost 1 base and J 5 bases, leaving 17 bases between the germline ends. This CDR3 has 16 amino acids.

The chain joins TRBV27 to TRBJ1-4, with 9 positions matching TRBD1. Germline CDR1 MNHEY, CDR2 SMNVEV (reference sequence). The CDR3 runs to 14 residues. V shed 5 bases and J 10 bases; nucleotides not matched to a gene: 8. CDR3 nucleotides: TGTGCCAGCAGTCCGGGACAGGGAATGGGAAAACTGTTTTTT. This gives the protein CASSPGQGMGKLFF.

The chain uses TRBV7-9 and TRBJ2-2, with D possibly matching TRBD2 (6 bases). From germline, CDR1 is SEHNR and CDR2 FQNEAQ (reference sequence). The CDR3 spans 14 residues. Trimming removed 9 bases at V and 0 bases at J, with 11 bases between. In DNA form, the CDR3 reads TGTGCCAGGGGGACTGACTCGAACACCGGGGAGCTGTTTTTT. It specifies CARGTDSNTGELFF.

This rearrangement joins TRBV28 to TRBJ1-5; D remains unclear. The CDR3 has 12 amino acids. CDR1 MDHEN and CDR2 SYDVKM come from the germline V gene. Trimming stripped 6 bases from V and 4 bases from J, with 7 bases between. The CDR3 is CASSAKNQPQHF. The DNA for the CDR3 is TGTGCCAGCAGCGCGAAGAATCAGCCCCAGCATTTT.

This clonotype occurred a few times. The rearrangement joins TRBV14 to TRBJ1-1; no clear D. Germline CDR1 SGHDN, CDR2 FVKESK. The CDR3 contains 14 residues. With 4 bases removed from V and 3 bases from J, the gap between germline ends came to 12 bases. The CDR3 sequence: CASSREGLDTEAFF. CDR3 nucleotides: TGTGCCAGCAGCCGGGAGGGCCTGGACACTGAAGCTTTCTTT.

The J gene is TRBJ1-6, the V gene TRBV12-3 or TRBV12-4; 7 bases line up with TRBD1. This CDR3 has 18 residues. V lost 0 bases, J lost 4 bases, and 9 bases stayed unmatched. The CDR3 nucleotides are TGTGCCAGCAGTTTAGCGTCCACGTCCAGGGGGTATAATTCACCCCTCCACTTT. It is translated as CASSLASTSRGYNSPLHF.

The rearrangement joins TRBV19 to TRBJ1-1, with TRBD1 matching 8 bases. The CDR3 is made up of 14 amino acids. Germline V gene sequence: CDR1 LNHDA, CDR2 SQIVND (reference sequence). V lost 6 bases to trimming and J lost 5 bases; unmatched junction nucleotides: 8. CDR3 in amino acids: CASSEQGEWTEAFF. CDR3 DNA sequence: TGTGCCAGTAGCGAACAGGGGGAGTGGACTGAAGCTTTCTTT.

This chain links TRBV6-2 or TRBV6-3 with TRBJ2-1, with no clear D. Germline CDR1 is MNHEY and CDR2 is SVGEGT. The CDR3 runs 13 residues. The ends were cut back, 2 bases at V and 2 bases at J, with 4 bases in the middle. CDR3 DNA sequence: TGTGCCAGCAGTTACAGGGCCTACAATGAGCAGTTCTTC. It encodes CASSYRAYNEQFF.

The rearrangement links TRBV12-3 or TRBV12-4 to TRBJ2-7, with 7 positions matching TRBD1. The V segment lost 6 bases and the J segment 0 bases; nucleotides outside the gene matches: 20. The CDR3 runs to 19 residues. The CDR3 protein is CASRLTGLNYHESSYEQYF. In DNA, the CDR3 is TGTGCCAGCAGGCTGACAGGGCTCAACTACCATGAAAGCTCCTACGAGCAGTACTTC.

This clonotype was counted between two and nine times. The chain joins TRBV7-6 to TRBJ2-7; 9 positions agree with TRBD1. After removal of 4 bases from V and 0 bases from J, the junction contained 4 bases not matched to a gene. CDR3 length: 15 amino acids. CDR1 and CDR2 (germline): SGHVS, FNYEAQ. This CDR3 reads CASSYTGGSSYEQYF. The CDR3 DNA reads as TGTGCCAGCAGCTATACAGGGGGCAGCTCCTACGAGCAGTACTTC.

The chain carries TRBV11-2 and TRBJ2-5; D ambiguous. V was trimmed by 2 bases and J by 3 bases, leaving 13 bases between them. Germline CDR1 and CDR2: SGHAT and FQNNGV. CDR3 length: 15 amino acids. The DNA of the CDR3 is TGTGCCAGCAGCTTAATCACAAGAGGAGAAGAGACCCAGTACTTC. It yields the protein CASSLITRGEETQYF.

This clonotype has just a few counts. This chain uses TRBV12-3 or TRBV12-4 with TRBJ2-5; D is undetermined. The CDR3 is 13 amino acids. Between the trimmed V and J ends, which lost 4 bases and 1 base, there was a span of 7 bases. CDR3 sequence (DNA): TGTGCCAGCAGTTCCCCGGCCCAAGAGACCCAGTACTTC. Its translation: CASSSPAQETQYF.

V is TRBV28 and J is TRBJ2-1; D may be TRBD2 (7 bases). The V end was cut by 4 bases, the J end by 6 bases, with 16 bases between. CDR1 is MDHEN, CDR2 SYDVKM, per germline. The CDR3 consists of 15 residues. CDR3 coding DNA: TGTGCCAGCAGTTCTGCCGGGGGGCGGGTCAATGAGCAGTTCTTC. It specifies CASSSAGGRVNEQFF. Combining the CDR3 with reference TRBV28 and TRBJ2-1 gives the whole variable domain DVKVTQSSRYLVKRTGEKVFLECVQDMDHENMFWYRQDPGLGLRLIYFSYDVKMKEKGDIPEGYSVSREKKERFSLILESASTNQTSMYLCASSSAGGRVNEQFFGPGTRLTVL.

The rearrangement joins TRBV20-1 to TRBJ1-5, with D uncertain. This CDR3 comprises 13 residues. Germline V gives CDR1 DFQATT, CDR2 SNEGSKA (reference sequence). With 4 bases removed from V and 2 bases from J, the gap between germline ends came to 9 bases. CDR3 DNA: TGCAGTGCTAAGGGCAGCGGCAATCAGCCCCAGCATTTT. Translation: CSAKGSGNQPQHF.

The chain joins TRBV20-1 to TRBJ1-5; the match to TRBD1 covers 9 bases. Germline loops: CDR1 DFQATT, CDR2 SNEGSKA (reference sequence). This CDR3 is 15 amino acids long. Unmatched junction bases numbered 5, after V lost 0 bases and J lost 5 bases. The CDR3 nucleotides are TGCAGTGCTAGAGACGCGGGACAGGGTTATCAGCCCCAGCATTTT. Translated: CSARDAGQGYQPQHF.

V and J are TRBV10-3 and TRBJ2-1, with D maybe TRBD2 (6 bases). This CDR3 is built from 14 residues. CDR1 ENHRY and CDR2 SYGVKD come from the germline V gene. Trimming removed 0 bases at V and 5 bases at J, with 8 bases between. The CDR3 bases are TGTGCCATCAGTGAGTCGGAGGGACACAATGAGCAGTTCTTC. Protein: CAISESEGHNEQFF.

In this sample, this clonotype turned up many times. This chain joins TRBV7-2 and TRBJ1-3, with D tentatively TRBD1 (5 bases). Germline CDR1 SGHTA, CDR2 FQGNSA. V shed 1 base and J shed 2 bases, with 18 bases lying between them. The CDR3 loop spans 18 amino acids. DNA for the CDR3: TGTGCCAGCAGCTTAGTGGGGGGAGGTGGAAGGGCTGGAAACACCATATATTTT. This sequence encodes CASSLVGGGGRAGNTIYF.

V and J are TRBV7-2 and TRBJ1-5; 7 bases align to TRBD1. Germline loops: CDR1 SGHTA, CDR2 FQGNSA. The CDR3 is made up of 15 amino acids. Trimming took 4 bases from V and 6 from J; bases not matched to a gene: 9. The CDR3 region is CASSSTGRDSQPQHF. CDR3 sequence (DNA): TGTGCCAGCAGCTCGACAGGGAGGGATAGTCAGCCCCAGCATTTT.